This T cell receptor beta chain was observed in a study of tumor T cells in aggressive B-cell lymphoma. The CDR3 runs 15 residues. Trimming removed 0 bases from V and 3 bases from J, with 11 bases in between. Germline CDR1 SGDLS, CDR2 YYNGEE. Assay used: immunoSEQ multiplex PCR; TCRdb lists only in-frame clones, some missing. The data contain about 5,300 clones, about 90% of them singletons. Material for sequencing was tumor tissue. The source is an adult with diffuse large B cell lymphoma. The chain couples TRBV9 to TRBJ2-3, with D unresolved. The DNA of the CDR3 is TGTGCCAGCAGCGTAGGAGATTCCTGGACAGATACGCAGTATTTT. The encoded protein is CASSVGDSWTDTQYF.